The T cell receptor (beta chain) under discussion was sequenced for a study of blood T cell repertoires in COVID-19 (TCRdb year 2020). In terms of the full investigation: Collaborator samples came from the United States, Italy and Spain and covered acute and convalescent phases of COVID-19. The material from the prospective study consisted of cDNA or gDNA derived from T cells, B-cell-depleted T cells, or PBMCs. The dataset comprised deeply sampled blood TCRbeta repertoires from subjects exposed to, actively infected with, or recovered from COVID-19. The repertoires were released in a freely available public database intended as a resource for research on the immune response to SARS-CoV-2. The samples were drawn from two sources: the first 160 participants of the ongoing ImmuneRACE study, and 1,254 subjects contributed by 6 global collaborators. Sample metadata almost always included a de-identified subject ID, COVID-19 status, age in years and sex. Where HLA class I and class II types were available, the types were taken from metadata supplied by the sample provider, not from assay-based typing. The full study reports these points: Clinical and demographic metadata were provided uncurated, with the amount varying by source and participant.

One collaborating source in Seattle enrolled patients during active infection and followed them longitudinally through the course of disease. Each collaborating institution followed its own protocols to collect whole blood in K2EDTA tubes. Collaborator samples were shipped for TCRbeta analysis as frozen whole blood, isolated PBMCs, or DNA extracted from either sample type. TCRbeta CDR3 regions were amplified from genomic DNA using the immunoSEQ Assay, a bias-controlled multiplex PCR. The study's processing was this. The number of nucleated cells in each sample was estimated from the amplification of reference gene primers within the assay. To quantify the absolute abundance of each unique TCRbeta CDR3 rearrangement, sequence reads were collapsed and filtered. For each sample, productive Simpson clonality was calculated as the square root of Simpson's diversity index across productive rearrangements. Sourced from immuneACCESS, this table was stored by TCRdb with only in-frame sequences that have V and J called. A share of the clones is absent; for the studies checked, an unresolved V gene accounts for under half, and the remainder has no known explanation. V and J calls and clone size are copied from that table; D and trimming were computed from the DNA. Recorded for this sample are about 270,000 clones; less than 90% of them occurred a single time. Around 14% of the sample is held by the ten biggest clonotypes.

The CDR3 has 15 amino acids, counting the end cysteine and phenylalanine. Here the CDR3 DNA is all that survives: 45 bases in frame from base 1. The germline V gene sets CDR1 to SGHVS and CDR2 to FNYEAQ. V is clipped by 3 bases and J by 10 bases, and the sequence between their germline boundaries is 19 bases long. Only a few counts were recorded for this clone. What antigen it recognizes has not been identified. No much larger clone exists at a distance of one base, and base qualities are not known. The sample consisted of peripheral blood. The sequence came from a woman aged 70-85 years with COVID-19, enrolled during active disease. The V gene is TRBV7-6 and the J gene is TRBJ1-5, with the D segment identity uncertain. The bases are TGTGCCAGCAGCTTGGGCCCAGGTCAGGCGAGCCCCCAGCATTTT. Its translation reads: CASSLGPGQASPQHF.